The sample holds many counts of the clone carrying this T cell receptor (beta chain). These data are taken from a study of Graves' ophthalmopathy and Graves' hyperthyroidism. Study overall: Peripheral blood sampling preceded any treatment and occurred at initial diagnosis.

This CDR3 is 13 amino acids long. V was trimmed by 6 bases and J by 5 bases, leaving 13 bases between them. Germline V CDR1 and CDR2: LNHDA, SQIVND (reference sequence). Beta-chain TCR CDR3 regions were amplified from RNA transcripts. Second-round multiplex PCR came after a first-round RT-PCR that employed HTBI primers. Each CDR3 protein is one row after TCRdb ran MiXCR on the multiplex PCR reads. The sample yields 600,000 to 700,000 distinct CDR3 sequences, roughly 39% seen once. The sample consisted of peripheral blood. The rearrangement uses TRBV19 and TRBJ2-5; D could derive from TRBD1 or TRBD2 (5 bases each). The sequence was obtained from an adult man with Graves' ophthalmopathy. The CDR3 DNA follows: TGTGCCAGTAGCCCGTGGGGACGCGAGACCCAGTACTTC. Translated: CASSPWGRETQYF.